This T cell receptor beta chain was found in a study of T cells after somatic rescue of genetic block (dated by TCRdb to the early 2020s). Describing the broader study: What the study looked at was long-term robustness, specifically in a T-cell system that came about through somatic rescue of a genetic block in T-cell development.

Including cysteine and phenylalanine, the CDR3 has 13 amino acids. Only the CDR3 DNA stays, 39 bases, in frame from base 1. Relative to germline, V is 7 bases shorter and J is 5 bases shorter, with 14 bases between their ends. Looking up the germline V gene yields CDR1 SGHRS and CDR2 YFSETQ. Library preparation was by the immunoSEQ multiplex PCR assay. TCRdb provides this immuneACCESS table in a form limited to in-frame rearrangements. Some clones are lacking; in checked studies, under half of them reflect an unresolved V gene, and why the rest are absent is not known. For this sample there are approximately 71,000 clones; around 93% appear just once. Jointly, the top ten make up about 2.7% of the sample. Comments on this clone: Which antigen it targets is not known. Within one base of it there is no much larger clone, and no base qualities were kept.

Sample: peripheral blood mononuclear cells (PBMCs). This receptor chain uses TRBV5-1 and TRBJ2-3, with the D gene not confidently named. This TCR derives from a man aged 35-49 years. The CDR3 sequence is CASRSNNQDTQYF. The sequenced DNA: TGCGCCAGCCGATCGAATAACCAAGATACGCAGTATTTT.